This T cell receptor beta chain was retrieved from a study of radiation and T cells in renal cell carcinoma. Findings and caveats of the study: Top tumor clonotypes rose in blood 2 weeks post-radiation, then contracted. Baseline intratumoral clonotype presence is unknown without pretreatment biopsies.

The assay was immunoSEQ multiplex PCR, and TCRdb's table has in-frame clones only and misses some. The sample has tens of thousands of clones, roughly 80% seen once. CDR1 is SGHRS, CDR2 YFSETQ, per germline. The CDR3 covers 15 residues. With 4 bases clipped from V and 3 bases from J, the junction kept 5 bases outside the gene matches. Noted time point: blood 4 weeks post-SBRT, at nephrectomy. Documented treatment: 15 Gy SBRT to primary tumor, nephrectomy 4 weeks later. Nephrectomy followed 15 Gy stereotactic body radiation by 4 weeks. In its sample, this clone was seen once. The antigen is unknown. This sequence originates from a man aged 45-65 years with renal cell carcinoma. V usage is TRBV5-1 and J usage is TRBJ2-3; 10 bases fit TRBD2. The sample was blood, taken from a patient whose treatment included radiotherapy and nephrectomy. The DNA of the CDR3 is TGCGCCAGCAGCGTGAGCGGGGGGGGGACAGATACGCAGTATTTT. This gives the protein CASSVSGGGTDTQYF.